The next 16 T cell receptor beta chains were all read from a single sample in a study of metastatic and nonmetastatic thyroid tumors. Thyroid surgery was preceded by no treatment in any patient. MiXCR re-clonotyped the PCR reads for TCRdb. The sample carries roughly 25,000 clones, roughly a quarter recorded once. Sequenced input: tumor tissue. These receptors all come from a male donor with papillary thyroid cancer or a benign thyroid nodule (not recorded which). Some clones in this sample may be carry-over from other donors' samples.

The chain has TRBV5-1 and TRBJ1-1; D perhaps matches TRBD1 (6 bases). Trimming took 2 bases from V and 2 from J, leaving 10 bases between them. The CDR3 covers 14 residues. CDR1 is SGHRS and CDR2 is YFSETQ in the germline V gene. The CDR3: CASSFRTANTEAFF. CDR3 bases: TGCGCCAGCAGCTTCCGGACAGCTAACACTGAAGCTTTCTTT.

By sample share, this clone is large. The rearrangement joins TRBV30 to TRBJ1-2; 7 bases are shared with TRBD1. J gave up 5 bases and V 2 bases, and 2 bases lay outside the gene matches. CDR1 GTSNPN and CDR2 SVGIG come from the germline V gene (reference sequence). The CDR3 has 12 amino acids. Written as DNA, the CDR3 is TGTGCCTGGAGTCCACAGGGGTATGGCTACACCTTC. It yields the protein CAWSPQGYGYTF.

The sample holds a few counts of this clone. A much bigger clone sits one base away, suggesting this may be a read error. The same CDR3 is also encoded by other DNA sequences in this sample. The J gene is TRBJ2-1, the V gene TRBV3-1; 10 nucleotides match TRBD1. The CDR3 sequence is 15 residues long. V lost 4 bases, J lost 7 bases, and 7 bases stayed unmatched. CDR1 is LGHDT and CDR2 is YNNKEL in the germline V gene (reference sequence). This CDR3 is CASSRWTGGRNEQFF. The CDR3, as DNA: TGTGCCAGCAGCCGCTGGACAGGGGGGAGGAATGAGCAGTTCTTC.

DNA of the CDR3: TGTGCCAGCAGACAGGGGGCGCGCGCTTTCTTT. Amino acid sequence: CASRQGARAFF. This rearrangement joins TRBV27 to TRBJ1-1, with 9 bases matching TRBD1. After removal of 6 bases from V and 11 bases from J, the junction contained 4 bases not matched to a gene. CDR1 is MNHEY and CDR2 is SMNVEV in the germline V gene (reference sequence). The CDR3 length is 11 residues.

This clone was picked up many times. The chain is built from TRBV5-1 and TRBJ2-7; a possible D gene is TRBD2 (6 bases). This CDR3 has 15 amino acids. The germline CDR1 and CDR2 sequences are SGHRS and YFSETQ. Trimming cost V 0 bases and J 7 bases, with 17 bases left between them. CDR3 sequence reads: CASSLGPLPGGEQYF. In nucleotides, the CDR3 is TGCGCCAGCAGCTTGGGTCCCCTCCCCGGGGGAGAGCAGTACTTC.

At least ten counts were recorded for this clone. CDR3 region: CASAGGSFNEQFF. CDR3 DNA: TGTGCTAGTGCCGGGGGCTCATTTAATGAGCAGTTCTTC. The J gene is TRBJ2-1, the V gene TRBV12-5; D might be TRBD1 or TRBD2, each matching 6 bases. CDR3 length equals 13 residues. Trimming left V 7 bases short and J 7 bases short, with 14 bases between. Germline loops: CDR1 LGHNT, CDR2 FRNRAP.

This clone was counted at least ten times. Possible read error: a much larger clone is one base away. At the DNA level, this CDR3 is encoded by other sequences in the same sample as well. The chain employs TRBV20-1 and TRBJ2-7; 7 bases match TRBD2. Per germline, CDR1 DFQATT and CDR2 SNEGSKA (reference sequence). The CDR3 is made up of 15 amino acids. The CDR3: CSARDWVAGLGEQYF. CDR3 in DNA: TGCAGCGCTAGAGATTGGGTAGCGGGTCTTGGCGAGCAGTACTTC.

V usage is TRBV27 and J usage is TRBJ2-7, with TRBD2 identical over 12 bases. The CDR3 is made up of 17 amino acids. Germline CDR1 MNHEY, CDR2 SMNVEV (reference sequence). V dropped 4 bases and J dropped 1; count of bases not matched to a gene: 8. The CDR3 here is CASSSTSGRVRSYEQYF. In DNA form, the CDR3 reads TGTGCCAGCAGTTCGACTAGCGGGAGAGTAAGGTCCTACGAGCAGTACTTC.

Many counts were recorded for this clone. The CDR3 sequence is CASLNSGNTIYF. CDR3 nucleotides: TGTGCCAGCCTGAACTCTGGAAACACCATATATTTT. The chain joins TRBV7-9 to TRBJ1-3; D unclear. Germline V gene data show CDR1 as SEHNR and CDR2 as FQNEAQ (reference sequence). There are 12 residues in the CDR3. The V gene lost 8 bases and the J gene lost 0 bases, with 5 bases spanning the gap. Using reference TRBV7-9 and TRBJ1-3 for the parts outside the CDR3, the full variable domain is DTGVSQNPRHKITKRGQNVTFRCDPISEHNRLYWYRQTLGQGPEFLTYFQNEAQLEKSRLLSDRFSAERPKGSFSTLEIQRTEQGDSAMYLCASLNSGNTIYFGEGSWLTVV.

The sample holds a few counts of this clone. The V and J genes are TRBV6-4 and TRBJ2-3; the D gene is possibly TRBD2 (6 bases). Germline loops: CDR1 MRHNA, CDR2 SNTAGT. The CDR3 runs 16 residues. V lost 0 bases, J lost 0 bases, and 10 bases lay in between. The CDR3 DNA sequence: TGTGCCAGCAGTGACTCTGCGGGACGGAGCACAGATACGCAGTATTTT. Protein: CASSDSAGRSTDTQYF.

The rearrangement uses TRBV3-1 and TRBJ1-2; D is unclear. Trimming shortened V by 3 bases and J by 3 bases, and 8 bases separated the two germline ends. CDR3 length: 13 residues. Germline V gene sequence: CDR1 LGHDT, CDR2 YNNKEL (reference sequence). The CDR3 protein is CASSQDRHYGYTF. The CDR3 DNA sequence: TGTGCCAGCAGCCAGGATCGACACTATGGCTACACCTTC.

A note on this clone: Other DNA sequences in the sample encode the same CDR3. The chain links TRBV13 to TRBJ2-7; 13 bases match TRBD2. CDR1 PRHDT and CDR2 FYEKMQ come from the germline V gene (reference sequence). J lost 5 bases, V lost 9 bases, and 25 bases had no gene match. The length of the CDR3 is 20 residues. The CDR3 coding sequence is TGTGCCAGTAGCCCCCAGGTGGCAACTAGCGGGAGGGCCTCCGACGACGAGCAGTACTTC. Translation: CASSPQVATSGRASDDEQYF. Full variable domain (rest looked up from reference TRBV13 and TRBJ2-7): AAGVIQSPRHLIKEKRETATLKCYPIPRHDTVYWYQQGPGQDPQFLISFYEKMQSDKGSIPDRFSAQQFSDYHSELNMSSLELGDSALYFCASSPQVATSGRASDDEQYFGPGTRLTVT.

This clone was detected many times. This rearrangement joins TRBV4-1 to TRBJ2-5, with unresolved D. The CDR3 runs 12 residues. Germline-derived CDR1 and CDR2 are MGHRA and YSYEKL. The V end lost 2 bases, the J end lost 4 bases, and 5 bases lay between the germline ends. The CDR3 sequence is CASSQPSETQYF. Written as DNA, the CDR3 is TGCGCCAGCAGCCAACCCTCAGAGACCCAGTACTTC.

This clone was seen at least ten times. The rearrangement links TRBV11-1 to TRBJ2-3, with TRBD2 as a possible D gene (6 bases). Trimming shortened V by 1 base and J by 6 bases, and 17 bases separated the two germline ends. Germline-derived CDR1 and CDR2 are SGHAT and FQDESV (reference sequence). The CDR3 runs 16 residues. CDR3 region: CASSLVSGGVKDTQYF. In DNA form, the CDR3 reads TGTGCCAGCAGCTTAGTATCGGGCGGGGTTAAGGATACGCAGTATTTT.

For this clone: Just one base apart from a much larger clone, this may be a read error. CDR3 nucleotides: TGTGCCAGCAGCCGGAACTCTTGGGGTGGGACCCAGTACTTC. Translating gives CASSRNSWGGTQYF. The rearrangement links TRBV3-1 to TRBJ2-5; unclear D gene. Trimming removed 4 bases from V and 7 bases from J, with 16 bases in between. The germline CDR1 and CDR2 sequences are LGHDT and YNNKEL (reference sequence). The CDR3 is made up of 14 amino acids.

Remarks on this clone: The junction departs from germline at one end; a sequencing error may be responsible. The genes are TRBV6-5 and TRBJ2-2, with 7 bases matching TRBD2. Germline CDR1 is MNHEY and CDR2 is SVGAGI. The CDR3 is made up of 16 amino acids. The CDR3 sequence is CASSYGSGPTGGELIF. The DNA for the CDR3 is TGTGCCAGCAGTTATGGTAGCGGGCCTACCGGCGGGGAGCTGATTTTT.